These T cell receptor beta chains were read from a single sample in a study of blood T cell repertoires in COVID-19. Some clones are missing from TCRdb's copy, which holds only in-frame ones; the method was immunoSEQ multiplex PCR. Of under 150,000 clones listed, over 85% are singletons. Sequenced input: peripheral blood. These receptors originate from a man aged 45-65 years with active COVID-19. The CDR3 runs from the conserved cysteine through the conserved F or W.

TRBV19	TRBJ2-1	CASTTSGDNEQFF
TRBV2	TRBJ1-1	CASSADRTGISTEAFF
TRBV5-1	TRBJ2-3	CASSPSLAGESTDTQYF
TRBV5-1	TRBJ2-2	CASSLGQGGTGELFF
TRBV10-1	TRBJ2-7	CASSDLTGTAYEQYF
TRBV11-3	TRBJ1-5	CASSQGLGPQHF
TRBV5-1	TRBJ2-2	CASSFQARINTGELFF
TRBV5-1	TRBJ1-1	CASSLGGMAMNTEAFF
TRBV6-4	TRBJ2-1	CASSALAGGFLGNEQFF
TRBV27	TRBJ1-1	CASSWGQGNTEAFF
TRBV11-3	TRBJ2-2	CASSTPMIRDRGLGELFF
TRBV21-1	TRBJ2-1	CASSKILETYTLSYNEQFF
TRBV7-8	TRBJ2-7	CASSLNLNRGNISYEQYF
TRBV5-4	TRBJ2-1	CASSYGQGEDEQFF
TRBV15	TRBJ1-4	CATSKDRGRKLFF
TRBV3-1/TRBV3-2	TRBJ1-1	CASSQDTRVKNTEAFF
TRBV6-5	TRBJ1-1	CASSWDRMNTEAFF
TRBV19	TRBJ2-4	CASSPRGRQGNIQYF
TRBV20-1	TRBJ2-5	CSASRTTEETQYF